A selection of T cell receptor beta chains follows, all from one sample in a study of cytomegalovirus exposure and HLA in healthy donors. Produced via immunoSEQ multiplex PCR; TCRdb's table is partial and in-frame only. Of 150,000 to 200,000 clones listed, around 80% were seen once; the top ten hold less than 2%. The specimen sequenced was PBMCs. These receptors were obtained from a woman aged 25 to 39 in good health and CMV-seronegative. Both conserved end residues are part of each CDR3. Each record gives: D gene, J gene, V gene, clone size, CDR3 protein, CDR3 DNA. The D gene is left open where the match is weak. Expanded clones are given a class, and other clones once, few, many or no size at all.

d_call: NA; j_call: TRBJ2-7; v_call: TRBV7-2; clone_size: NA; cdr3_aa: CASSLGTEYEQYF; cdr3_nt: TGTGCCAGCAGCTTAGGGACTGAATACGAGCAGTACTTC
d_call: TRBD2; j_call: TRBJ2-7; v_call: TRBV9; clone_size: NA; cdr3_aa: CASSVGGSGGFIYEQYF; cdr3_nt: TGTGCCAGCAGCGTAGGCGGTAGCGGGGGCTTCATCTACGAGCAGTACTTC
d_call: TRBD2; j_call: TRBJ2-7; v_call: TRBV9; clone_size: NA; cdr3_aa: CASSVDGGRSYEQYF; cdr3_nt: TGTGCCAGCAGCGTAGACGGGGGGAGGTCTTACGAGCAGTACTTC
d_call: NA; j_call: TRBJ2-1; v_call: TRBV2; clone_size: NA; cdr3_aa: CASRPTATSYNEQFF; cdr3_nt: TGTGCCAGCAGGCCGACTGCCACTTCCTACAATGAGCAGTTCTTC
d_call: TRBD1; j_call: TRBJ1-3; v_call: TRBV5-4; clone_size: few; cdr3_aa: CASSFMDRVLSGNTIYF; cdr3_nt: TGTGCCAGCAGCTTTATGGACAGGGTCCTCTCTGGAAACACCATATATTTT
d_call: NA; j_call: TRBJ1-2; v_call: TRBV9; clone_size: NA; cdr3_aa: CASSAGRVRSYGYTF; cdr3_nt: TGTGCCAGCAGCGCCGGGAGGGTCCGGAGCTATGGCTACACCTTC
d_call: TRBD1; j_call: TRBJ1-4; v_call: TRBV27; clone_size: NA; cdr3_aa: CASSLTGGRLANEKLFF; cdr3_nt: TGTGCCAGCAGCCTGACAGGGGGCAGGCTGGCTAATGAAAAACTGTTTTTT
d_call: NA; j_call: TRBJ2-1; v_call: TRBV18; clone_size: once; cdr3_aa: CASSPQSYNEQFF; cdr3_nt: TGTGCCAGCTCACCCCAGTCCTACAATGAGCAGTTCTTC
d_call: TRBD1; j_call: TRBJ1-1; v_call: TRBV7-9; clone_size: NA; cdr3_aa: CASSLRAQGALGNTEAFF; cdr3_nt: TGTGCCAGCAGCTTACGAGCACAGGGGGCTCTTGGGAACACTGAAGCTTTCTTT
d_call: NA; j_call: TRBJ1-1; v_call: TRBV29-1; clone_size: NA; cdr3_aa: CSVGGSGARTEAFF; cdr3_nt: TGCAGCGTTGGGGGGAGCGGGGCAAGAACTGAAGCTTTCTTT
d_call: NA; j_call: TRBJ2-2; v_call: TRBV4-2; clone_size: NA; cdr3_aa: CASSQGGHIPTGELFF; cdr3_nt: TGTGCCAGCAGCCAAGGAGGGCATATACCCACCGGGGAGCTGTTTTTT
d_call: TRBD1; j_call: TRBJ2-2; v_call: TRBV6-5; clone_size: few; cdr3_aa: CASSRQGRKAGELFF; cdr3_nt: TGTGCCAGCAGTCGACAGGGTAGGAAGGCCGGGGAGCTGTTTTTT
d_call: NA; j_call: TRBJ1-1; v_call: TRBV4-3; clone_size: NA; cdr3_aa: CASSQDRRVNTEAFF; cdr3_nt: TGCGCCAGCAGCCAAGATCGGAGGGTAAACACTGAAGCTTTCTTT
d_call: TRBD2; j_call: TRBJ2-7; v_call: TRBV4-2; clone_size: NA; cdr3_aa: CASSQDKLAGGREQYF; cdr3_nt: TGTGCCAGCAGCCAAGATAAACTAGCGGGGGGGCGGGAGCAGTACTTC
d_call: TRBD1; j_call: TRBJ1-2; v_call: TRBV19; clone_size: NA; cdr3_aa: CASTSGQGRNGYTF; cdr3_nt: TGTGCCAGTACCTCGGGACAGGGGAGGAATGGCTACACCTTC
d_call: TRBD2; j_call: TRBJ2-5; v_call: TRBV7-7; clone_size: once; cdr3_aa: CASSEYPFRGGRETQYF; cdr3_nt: TGTGCCAGCAGCGAATACCCATTCCGGGGGGGCCGGGAGACCCAGTACTTC
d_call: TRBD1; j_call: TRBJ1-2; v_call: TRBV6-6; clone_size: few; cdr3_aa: CASSYSEQGGYGYTF; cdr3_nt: TGTGCCAGCAGTTATTCGGAACAGGGGGGCTATGGCTACACCTTC
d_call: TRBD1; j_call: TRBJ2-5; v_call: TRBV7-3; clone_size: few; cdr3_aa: CASSPDRAGTQYF; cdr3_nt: TGTGCCAGCAGCCCGGACAGGGCCGGGACCCAGTACTTC
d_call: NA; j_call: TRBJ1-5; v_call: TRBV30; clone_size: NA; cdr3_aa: CACATGQAQHF; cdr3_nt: TGTGCCTGCGCCACAGGGCAGGCCCAGCATTTT
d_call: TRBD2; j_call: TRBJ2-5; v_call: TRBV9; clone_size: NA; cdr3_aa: CASSVGLAGGQETQYF; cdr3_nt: TGTGCCAGCAGCGTAGGACTAGCGGGGGGGCAAGAGACCCAGTACTTC
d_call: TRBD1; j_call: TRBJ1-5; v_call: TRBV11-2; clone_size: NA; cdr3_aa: CASSFKGGDSNQPQHF; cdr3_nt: TGTGCCAGCAGCTTCAAAGGGGGCGATAGCAATCAGCCCCAGCATTTT
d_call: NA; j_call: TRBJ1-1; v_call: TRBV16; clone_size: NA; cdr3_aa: CASSHQAGRNTEAFF; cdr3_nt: TGTGCCAGCAGCCATCAGGCAGGAAGGAACACTGAAGCTTTCTTT
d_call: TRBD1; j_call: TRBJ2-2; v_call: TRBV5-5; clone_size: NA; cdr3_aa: CASSQDRVTGELFF; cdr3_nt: TGTGCCAGCAGCCAGGACAGGGTGACCGGGGAGCTGTTTTTT
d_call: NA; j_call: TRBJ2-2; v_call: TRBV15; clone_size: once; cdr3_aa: CATSTLPRESSTGELFF; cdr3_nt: TGTGCCACCAGCACTCTACCTCGGGAATCCTCAACCGGGGAGCTGTTTTTT
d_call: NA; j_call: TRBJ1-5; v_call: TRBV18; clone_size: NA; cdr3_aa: CASSQGISQPQHF; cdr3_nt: TGTGCCAGCTCACAGGGGATCAGTCAGCCCCAGCATTTT
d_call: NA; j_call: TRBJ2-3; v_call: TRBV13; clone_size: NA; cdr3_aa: CASSLPGGTDTQYF; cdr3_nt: TGTGCCAGCAGCTTACCAGGGGGCACAGATACGCAGTATTTT